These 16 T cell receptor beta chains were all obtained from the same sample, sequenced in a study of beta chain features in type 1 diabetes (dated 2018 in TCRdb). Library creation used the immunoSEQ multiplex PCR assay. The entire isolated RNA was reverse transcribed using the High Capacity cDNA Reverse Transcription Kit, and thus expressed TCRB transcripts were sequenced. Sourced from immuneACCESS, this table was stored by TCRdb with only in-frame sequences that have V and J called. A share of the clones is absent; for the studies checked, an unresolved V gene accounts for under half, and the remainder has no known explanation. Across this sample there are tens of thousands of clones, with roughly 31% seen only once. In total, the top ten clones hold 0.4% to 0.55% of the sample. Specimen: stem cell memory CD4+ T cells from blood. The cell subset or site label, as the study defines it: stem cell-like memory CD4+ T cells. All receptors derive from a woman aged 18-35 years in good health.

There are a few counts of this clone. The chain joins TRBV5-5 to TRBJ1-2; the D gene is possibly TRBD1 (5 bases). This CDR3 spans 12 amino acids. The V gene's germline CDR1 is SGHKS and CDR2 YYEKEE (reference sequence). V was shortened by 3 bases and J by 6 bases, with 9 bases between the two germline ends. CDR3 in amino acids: CASSSRADGYTF. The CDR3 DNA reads TGTGCCAGCAGCTCCAGGGCGGATGGCTACACCTTC.

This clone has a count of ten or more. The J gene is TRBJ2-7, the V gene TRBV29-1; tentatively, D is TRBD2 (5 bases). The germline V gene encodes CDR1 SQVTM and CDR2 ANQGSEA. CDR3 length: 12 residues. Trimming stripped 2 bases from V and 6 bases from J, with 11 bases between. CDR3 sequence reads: CSVEPGIGEQYF. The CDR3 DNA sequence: TGCAGCGTTGAACCCGGGATAGGCGAGCAGTACTTC.

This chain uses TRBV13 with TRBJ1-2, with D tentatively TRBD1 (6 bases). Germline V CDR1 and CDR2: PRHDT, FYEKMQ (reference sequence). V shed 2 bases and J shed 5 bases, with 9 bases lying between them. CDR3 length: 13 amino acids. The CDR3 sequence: CASSLNRVYGYTF. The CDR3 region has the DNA TGTGCCAGCAGCTTAAACAGGGTGTATGGCTACACCTTC.

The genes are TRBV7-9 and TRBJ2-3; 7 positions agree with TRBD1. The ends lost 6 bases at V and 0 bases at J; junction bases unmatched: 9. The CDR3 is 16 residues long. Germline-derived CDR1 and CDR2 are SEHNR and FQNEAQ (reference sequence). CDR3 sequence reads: CASSFPLDRSTDTQYF. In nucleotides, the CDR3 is TGTGCCAGCAGTTTTCCCCTGGACAGGAGCACAGATACGCAGTATTTT.

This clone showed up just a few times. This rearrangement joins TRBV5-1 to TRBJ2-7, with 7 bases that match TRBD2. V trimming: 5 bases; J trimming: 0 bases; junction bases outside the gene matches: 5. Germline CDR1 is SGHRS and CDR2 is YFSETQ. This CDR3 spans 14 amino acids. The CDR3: CASRPGTTSYEQYF. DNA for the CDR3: TGCGCCAGCAGGCCCGGGACTACCTCCTACGAGCAGTACTTC.

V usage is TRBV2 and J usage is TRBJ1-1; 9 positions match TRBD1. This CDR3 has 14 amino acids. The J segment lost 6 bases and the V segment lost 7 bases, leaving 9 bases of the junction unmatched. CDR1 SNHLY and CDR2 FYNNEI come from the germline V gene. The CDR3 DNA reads TGTGCCAGCAACGTGGACAGGGGAAGGCCTGAAGCTTTCTTT. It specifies CASNVDRGRPEAFF.

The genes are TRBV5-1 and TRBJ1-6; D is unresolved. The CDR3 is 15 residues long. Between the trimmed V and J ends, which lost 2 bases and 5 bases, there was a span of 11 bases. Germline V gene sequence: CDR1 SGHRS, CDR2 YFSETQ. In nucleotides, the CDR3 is TGCGCCAGCAGCTTTGAGAGGGCGCATAATTCACCCCTCCACTTT. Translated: CASSFERAHNSPLHF.

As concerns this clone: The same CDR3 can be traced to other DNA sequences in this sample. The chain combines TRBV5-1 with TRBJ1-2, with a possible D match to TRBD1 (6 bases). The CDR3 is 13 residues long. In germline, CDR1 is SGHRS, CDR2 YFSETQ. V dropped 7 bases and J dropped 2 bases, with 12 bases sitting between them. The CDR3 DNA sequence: TGCGCCAGCTCACAGGGCCAAAACTATGGCTACACCTTC. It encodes CASSQGQNYGYTF.

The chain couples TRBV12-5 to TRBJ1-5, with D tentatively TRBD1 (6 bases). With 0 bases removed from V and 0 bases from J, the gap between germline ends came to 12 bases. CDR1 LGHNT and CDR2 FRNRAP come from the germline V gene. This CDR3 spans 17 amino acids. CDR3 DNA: TGTGCTAGTGGTTTGGTATTGGGGGCTTATAGCAATCAGCCCCAGCATTTT. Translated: CASGLVLGAYSNQPQHF.

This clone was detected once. This CDR3 reads CASRDWVHQETQYF. DNA for the CDR3: TGCGCCAGCAGAGACTGGGTGCACCAAGAGACCCAGTACTTC. This rearrangement joins TRBV5-1 to TRBJ2-5, with D unresolved. CDR3 length: 14 residues. Trimming shortened V by 5 bases and J by 0 bases, and 11 bases separated the two germline ends. Germline CDR1 and CDR2: SGHRS and YFSETQ. The complete variable domain, with remaining parts taken from reference TRBV5-1 and TRBJ2-5, reads KAGVTQTPRYLIKTRGQQVTLSCSPISGHRSVSWYQQTPGQGLQFLFEYFSETQRNKGNFPGRFSGRQFSNSRSEMNVSTLELGDSALYLCASRDWVHQETQYFGPGTRLLVL.

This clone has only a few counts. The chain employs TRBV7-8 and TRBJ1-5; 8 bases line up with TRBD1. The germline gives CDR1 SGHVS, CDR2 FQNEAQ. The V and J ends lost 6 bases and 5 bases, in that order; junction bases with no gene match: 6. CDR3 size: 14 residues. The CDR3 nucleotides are TGTGCCAGCAGGAAGGACAGGGCTGATCAGCCCCAGCATTTT. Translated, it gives CASRKDRADQPQHF.

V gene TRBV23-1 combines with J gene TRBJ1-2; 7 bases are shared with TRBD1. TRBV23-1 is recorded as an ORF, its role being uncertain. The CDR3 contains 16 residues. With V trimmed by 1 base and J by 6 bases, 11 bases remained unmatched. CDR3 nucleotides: TGCGCCAGCAGTCAATGTAGGTCAGGGGGTGGGGATGGCTACACCTTC. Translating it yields CASSQCRSGGGDGYTF.

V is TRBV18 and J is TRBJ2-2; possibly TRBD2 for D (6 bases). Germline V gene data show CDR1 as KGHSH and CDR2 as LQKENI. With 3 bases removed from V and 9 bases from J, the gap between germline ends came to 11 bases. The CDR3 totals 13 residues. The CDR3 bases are TGTGCCAGCTCACCTGGAGGGGCCAGGGAGCTGTTTTTT. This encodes CASSPGGARELFF. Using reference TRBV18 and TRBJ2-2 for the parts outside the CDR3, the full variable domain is NAGVMQNPRHLVRRRGQEARLRCSPMKGHSHVYWYRQLPEEGLKFMVYLQKENIIDESGMPKERFSAEFPKEGPSILRIQQVVRGDSAAYFCASSPGGARELFFGEGSRLTVL.

CDR3 sequence reads: CASSLGTNRETQYF. The CDR3 DNA reads TGTGCCAGCAGCTTAGGAACTAATCGGGAGACCCAGTACTTC. The chain is built from TRBV7-8 and TRBJ2-5; D remains ambiguous. The germline gives CDR1 SGHVS, CDR2 FQNEAQ. Between the trimmed V and J ends, which lost 1 base and 5 bases, there was a span of 11 bases. The CDR3 extends over 14 amino acids.

CDR3: CASSLWASLSKNIQYF. For the CDR3, the DNA is TGTGCCAGCAGCTTATGGGCCTCTCTTTCGAAAAACATTCAGTACTTC. The chain carries TRBV7-2 and TRBJ2-4, with D unclear. The CDR3 length is 16 residues. Germline CDR1 and CDR2: SGHTA and FQGNSA. Trimming took 2 bases from V and 4 from J, leaving 15 bases between them.

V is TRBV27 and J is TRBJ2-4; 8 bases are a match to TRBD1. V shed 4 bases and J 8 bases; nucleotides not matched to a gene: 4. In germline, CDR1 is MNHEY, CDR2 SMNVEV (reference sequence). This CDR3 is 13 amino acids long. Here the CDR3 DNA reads TGTGCCAGCAGTTCGCAGGGGGCTTACATTCAGTACTTC. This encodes CASSSQGAYIQYF.